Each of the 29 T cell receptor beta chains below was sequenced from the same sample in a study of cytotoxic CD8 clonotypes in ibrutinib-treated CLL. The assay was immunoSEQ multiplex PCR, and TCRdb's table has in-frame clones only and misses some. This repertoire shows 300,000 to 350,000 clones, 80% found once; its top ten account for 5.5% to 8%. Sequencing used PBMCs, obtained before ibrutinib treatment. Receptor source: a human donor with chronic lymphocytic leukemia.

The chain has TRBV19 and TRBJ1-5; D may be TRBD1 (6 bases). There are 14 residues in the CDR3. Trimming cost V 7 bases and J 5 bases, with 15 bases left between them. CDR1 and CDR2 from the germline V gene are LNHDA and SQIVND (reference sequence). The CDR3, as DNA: TGTGCCAGTACGAGGTCACAGGGAGATCAGCCCCAGCATTTT. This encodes CASTRSQGDQPQHF.

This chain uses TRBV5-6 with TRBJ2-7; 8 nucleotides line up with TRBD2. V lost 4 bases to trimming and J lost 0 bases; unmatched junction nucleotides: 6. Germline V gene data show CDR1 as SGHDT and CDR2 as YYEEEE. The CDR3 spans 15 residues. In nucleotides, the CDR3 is TGTGCCAGCAGCGCCTTAGCGGGATACTCCTACGAGCAGTACTTC. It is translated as CASSALAGYSYEQYF.

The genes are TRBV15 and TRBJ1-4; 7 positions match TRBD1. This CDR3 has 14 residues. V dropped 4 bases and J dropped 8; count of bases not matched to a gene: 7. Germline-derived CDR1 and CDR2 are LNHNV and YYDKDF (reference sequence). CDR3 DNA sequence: TGTGCCACCAGCAAAGGGACAGCGGGCGAAAAACTGTTTTTT. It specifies CATSKGTAGEKLFF.

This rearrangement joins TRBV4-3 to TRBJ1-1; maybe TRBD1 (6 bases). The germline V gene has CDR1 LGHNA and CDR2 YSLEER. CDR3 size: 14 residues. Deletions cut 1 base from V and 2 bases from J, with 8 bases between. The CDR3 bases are TGCGCCAGCAGCCAAGGGACAGTCAACACTGAAGCTTTCTTT. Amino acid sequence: CASSQGTVNTEAFF.

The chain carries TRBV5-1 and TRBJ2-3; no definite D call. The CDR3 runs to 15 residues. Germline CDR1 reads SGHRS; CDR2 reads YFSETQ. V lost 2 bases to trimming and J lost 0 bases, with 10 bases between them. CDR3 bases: TGCGCCAGCAGCTTCGTGCGGAAAAGCACAGATACGCAGTATTTT. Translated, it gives CASSFVRKSTDTQYF.

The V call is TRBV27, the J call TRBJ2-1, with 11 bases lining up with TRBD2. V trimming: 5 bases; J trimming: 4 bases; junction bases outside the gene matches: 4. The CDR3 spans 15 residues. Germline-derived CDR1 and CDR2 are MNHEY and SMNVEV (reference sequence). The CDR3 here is CASSDGTSGYNEQFF. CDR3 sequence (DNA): TGTGCCAGCAGTGACGGGACTAGCGGATACAATGAGCAGTTCTTC.

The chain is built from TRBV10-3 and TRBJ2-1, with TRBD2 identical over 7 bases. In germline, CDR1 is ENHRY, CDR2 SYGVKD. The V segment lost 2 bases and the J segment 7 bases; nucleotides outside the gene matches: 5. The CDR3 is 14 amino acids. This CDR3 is CAISEGGRGNEQFF. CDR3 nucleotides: TGTGCCATCAGTGAGGGCGGGAGAGGGAATGAGCAGTTCTTC.

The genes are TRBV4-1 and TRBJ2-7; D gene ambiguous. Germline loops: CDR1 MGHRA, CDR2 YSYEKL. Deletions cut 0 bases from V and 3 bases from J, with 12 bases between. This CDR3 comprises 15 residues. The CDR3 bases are TGCGCCAGCAGCCAAGATTTAGGGAATCGCTACGAGCAGTACTTC. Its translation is CASSQDLGNRYEQYF.

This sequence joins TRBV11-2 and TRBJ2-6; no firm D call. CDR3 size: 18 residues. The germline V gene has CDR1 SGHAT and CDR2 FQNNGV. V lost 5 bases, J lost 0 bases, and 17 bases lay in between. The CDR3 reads CASSPSGPWGSGANVLTF. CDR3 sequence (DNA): TGTGCCAGCAGCCCGTCAGGCCCCTGGGGCTCTGGGGCCAACGTCCTGACTTTC.

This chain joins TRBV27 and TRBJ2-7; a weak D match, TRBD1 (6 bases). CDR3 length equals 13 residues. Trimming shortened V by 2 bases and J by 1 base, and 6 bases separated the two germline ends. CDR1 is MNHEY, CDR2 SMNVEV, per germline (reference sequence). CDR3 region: CASSLTGSYEQYF. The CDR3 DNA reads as TGTGCCAGCAGTTTAACAGGGTCCTACGAGCAGTACTTC.

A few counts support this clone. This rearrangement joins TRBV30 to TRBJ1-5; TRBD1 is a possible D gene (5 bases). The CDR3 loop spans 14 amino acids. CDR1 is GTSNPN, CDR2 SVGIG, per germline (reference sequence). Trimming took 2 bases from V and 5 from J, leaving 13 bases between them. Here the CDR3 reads CAWSRNGGDQPQHF. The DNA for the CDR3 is TGTGCCTGGAGTAGGAACGGGGGGGATCAGCCCCAGCATTTT.

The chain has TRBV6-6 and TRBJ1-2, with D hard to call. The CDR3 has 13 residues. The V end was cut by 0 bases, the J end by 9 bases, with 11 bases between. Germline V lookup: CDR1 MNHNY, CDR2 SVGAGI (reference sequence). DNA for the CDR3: TGTGCCAGCAGTTACTCGCCCTCCCTGAGCTACACCTTC. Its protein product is CASSYSPSLSYTF.

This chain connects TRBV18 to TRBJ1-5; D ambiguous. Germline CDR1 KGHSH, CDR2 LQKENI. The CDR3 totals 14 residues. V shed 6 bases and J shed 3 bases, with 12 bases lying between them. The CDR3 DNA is TGTGCCAGCTCTCCGACGGTACTCAATCAGCCCCAGCATTTT. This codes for CASSPTVLNQPQHF.

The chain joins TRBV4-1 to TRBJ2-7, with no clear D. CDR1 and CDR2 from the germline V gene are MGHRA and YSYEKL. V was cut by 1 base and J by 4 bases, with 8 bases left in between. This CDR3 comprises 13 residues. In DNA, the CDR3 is TGCGCCAGCAGCCAAGGGAGAGAGTACGAGCAGTACTTC. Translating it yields CASSQGREYEQYF.

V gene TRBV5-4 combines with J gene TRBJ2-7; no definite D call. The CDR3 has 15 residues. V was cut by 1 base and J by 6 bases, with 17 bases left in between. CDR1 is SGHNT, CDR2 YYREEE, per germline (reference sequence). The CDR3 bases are TGTGCCAGCAGCTTGAAGGCAGACTCCAACTCCGAGCAGTACTTC. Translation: CASSLKADSNSEQYF.

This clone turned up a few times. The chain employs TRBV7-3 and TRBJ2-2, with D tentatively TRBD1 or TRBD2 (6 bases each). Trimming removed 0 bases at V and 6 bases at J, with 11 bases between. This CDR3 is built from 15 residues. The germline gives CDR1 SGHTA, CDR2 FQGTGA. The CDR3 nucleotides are TGTGCCAGCAGCTTAACCCGGGGGCTAGCCGGGGAGCTGTTTTTT. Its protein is CASSLTRGLAGELFF.

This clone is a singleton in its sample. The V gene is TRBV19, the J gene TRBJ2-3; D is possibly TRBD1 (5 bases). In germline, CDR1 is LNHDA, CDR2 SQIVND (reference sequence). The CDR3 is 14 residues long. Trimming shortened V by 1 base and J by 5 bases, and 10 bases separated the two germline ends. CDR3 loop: CASSIGGPGDTQYF. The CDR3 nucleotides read TGTGCCAGTAGTATAGGGGGCCCGGGAGATACGCAGTATTTT.

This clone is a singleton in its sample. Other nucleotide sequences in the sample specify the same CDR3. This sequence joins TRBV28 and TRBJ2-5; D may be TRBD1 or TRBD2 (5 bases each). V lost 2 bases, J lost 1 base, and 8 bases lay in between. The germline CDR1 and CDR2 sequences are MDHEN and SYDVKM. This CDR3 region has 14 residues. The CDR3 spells CASSLGGSQETQYF. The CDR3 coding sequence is TGTGCCAGCAGTTTAGGGGGAAGCCAAGAGACCCAGTACTTC.

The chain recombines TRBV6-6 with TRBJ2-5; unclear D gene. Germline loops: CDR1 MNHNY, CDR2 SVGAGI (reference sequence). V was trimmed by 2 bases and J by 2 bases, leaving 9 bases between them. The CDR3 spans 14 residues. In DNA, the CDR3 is TGTGCCAGCAGTTACACGGACGTTCAAGAGACCCAGTACTTC. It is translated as CASSYTDVQETQYF.

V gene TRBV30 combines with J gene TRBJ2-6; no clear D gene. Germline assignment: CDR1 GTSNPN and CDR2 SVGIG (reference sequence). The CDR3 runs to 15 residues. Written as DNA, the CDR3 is TGTGCGACGGATTGGGTGGGCGCTGGGGCCAACGTCCTGACTTTC. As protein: CATDWVGAGANVLTF.

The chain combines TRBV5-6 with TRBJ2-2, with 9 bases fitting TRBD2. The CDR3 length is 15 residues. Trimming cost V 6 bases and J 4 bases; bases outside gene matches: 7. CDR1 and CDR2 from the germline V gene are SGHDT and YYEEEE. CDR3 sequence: CASTFLAGTTGELFF. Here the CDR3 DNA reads TGTGCCAGCACCTTCCTAGCGGGAACCACCGGGGAGCTGTTTTTT.

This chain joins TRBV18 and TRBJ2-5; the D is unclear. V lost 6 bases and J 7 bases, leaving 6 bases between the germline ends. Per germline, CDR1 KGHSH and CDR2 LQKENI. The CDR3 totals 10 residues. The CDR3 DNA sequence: TGTGCCAGCTCGTACGGGACCCAGTACTTC. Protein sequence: CASSYGTQYF.

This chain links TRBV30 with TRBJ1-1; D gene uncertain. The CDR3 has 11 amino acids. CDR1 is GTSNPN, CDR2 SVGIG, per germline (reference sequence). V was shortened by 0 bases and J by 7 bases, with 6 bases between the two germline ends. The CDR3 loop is CAWSVGVEAFF. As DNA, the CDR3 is TGTGCCTGGAGTGTAGGCGTTGAAGCTTTCTTT.

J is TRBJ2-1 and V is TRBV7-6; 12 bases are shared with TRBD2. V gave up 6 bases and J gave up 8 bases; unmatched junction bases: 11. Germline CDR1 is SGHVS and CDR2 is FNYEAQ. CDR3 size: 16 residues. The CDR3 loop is CASRLTSGSFSDEQFF. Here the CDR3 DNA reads TGTGCCAGCAGACTGACTAGCGGGAGTTTCTCGGATGAGCAGTTCTTC.

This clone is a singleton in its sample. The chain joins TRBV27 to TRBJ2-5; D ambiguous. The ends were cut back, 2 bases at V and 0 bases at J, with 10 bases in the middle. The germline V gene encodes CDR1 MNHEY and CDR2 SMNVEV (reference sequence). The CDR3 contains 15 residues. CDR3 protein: CASSLGVGYQETQYF. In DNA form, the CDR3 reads TGTGCCAGCAGTTTAGGTGTGGGCTACCAAGAGACCCAGTACTTC.

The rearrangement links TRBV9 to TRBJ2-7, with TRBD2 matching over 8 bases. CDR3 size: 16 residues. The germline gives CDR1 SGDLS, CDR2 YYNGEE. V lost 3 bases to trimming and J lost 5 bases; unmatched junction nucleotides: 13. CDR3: CASSGSGRGAGDEQYF. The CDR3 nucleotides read TGTGCCAGCAGCGGAAGCGGGAGAGGGGCTGGAGACGAGCAGTACTTC.

The CDR3 DNA is TGCGCCAGCAGCTTGTCGGTCCAGGGGCACTCTGGAAACACCATATATTTT. Translating gives CASSLSVQGHSGNTIYF. The rearrangement uses TRBV5-1 and TRBJ1-3; maybe TRBD1 (6 bases). Per germline, CDR1 SGHRS and CDR2 YFSETQ. This CDR3 has 17 residues. Trimming stripped 1 base from V and 0 bases from J, with 14 bases between.

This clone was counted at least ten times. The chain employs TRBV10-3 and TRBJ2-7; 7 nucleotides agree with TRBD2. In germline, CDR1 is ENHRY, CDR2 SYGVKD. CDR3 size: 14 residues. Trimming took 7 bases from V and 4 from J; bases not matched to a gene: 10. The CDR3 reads CAIKPLADDYEQYF. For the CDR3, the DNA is TGTGCCATCAAGCCTCTAGCGGACGATTACGAGCAGTACTTC.

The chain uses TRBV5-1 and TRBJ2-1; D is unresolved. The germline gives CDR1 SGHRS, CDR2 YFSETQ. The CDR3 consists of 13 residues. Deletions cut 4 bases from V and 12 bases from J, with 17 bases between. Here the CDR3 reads CASSPGPGAGQFF. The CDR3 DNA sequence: TGCGCCAGCAGCCCTGGGCCAGGAGCTGGGCAGTTCTTC.